This TCR beta chain was profiled in a study of T cell responses to AZD1222 COVID-19 vaccine. The study's findings and limits: Compared with day 0, the breadth and depth of the Spike-specific TCR repertoire rose significantly after two doses of AZD1222. Most donors were white British and more were female, and clonal diversity was possibly underestimated.

V was trimmed by 0 bases and J by 4 bases, leaving 15 bases between them. In germline, CDR1 is LGHNA, CDR2 YNFKEQ. This CDR3 contains 16 residues. Profiling relied on immunoSEQ multiplex PCR, and the TCRdb table lists in-frame clones only, not all of them. The sample lists roughly 150,000 clones; approximately 90% were seen once. This clone was seen more than once but under ten times. The antigen remains unidentified. The specimen comprised peripheral blood, sampled 28 days after the second AZD1222 dose. The chain is built from TRBV4-2 and TRBJ1-2; D uncertain. The receptor's source is an adult who received the AZD1222 COVID-19 vaccine. CDR3 bases: TGTGCCAGCAGCCAAGAACCGGGCCCAAAGATCTATGGCTACACCTTC. Translated, it gives CASSQEPGPKIYGYTF.